The clone carrying this T cell receptor beta chain was seen a handful of times. The CDR3 runs to 17 residues. Germline-derived CDR1 and CDR2 are SGHRS and YFSETQ. V dropped 4 bases and J dropped 0; count of bases not matched to a gene: 7. This record belongs to a study of patients and donors after allogeneic stem cell transplantation. TCRdb re-derived calls from the RT-PCR reads in MiXCR, one entry per CDR3 protein. The sample has about a million distinct CDR3 sequences, approximately 18% seen once. The TCR sequence derives from a human donor who was either an allogeneic HSCT recipient or a stem cell or donor lymphocyte infusion donor (not recorded which). It is not recorded whose cells these are; they may come from a transplant donor. The sequenced sample consisted of blood, either unsorted or a sorted T cell fraction (not recorded which). V is TRBV5-1 and J is TRBJ1-6; TRBD1 matches 7 bases. CDR3 nucleotide sequence: TGCGCCAGCAGCCCGACAGGGATTAGCTCCTATAATTCACCCCTCCACTTT. Its protein product is CASSPTGISSYNSPLHF.